A selection of T cell receptor beta chains follows, all from one sample in a study of post-analysis software for immune sequencing data. A single record per CDR3 protein comes from TCRdb applying MiXCR to the PCR reads. The sample contains hundreds of thousands of distinct CDR3 sequences, about 32% of which appear only once. Sequencing was performed on blood. The receptors here all came from a girl between 5 and 17 years old with multiple sclerosis. Each CDR3 is given with its conserved first and last residue. A D gene is named only where the DNA matches it firmly. Where a row states a size, it is once, few, many or the class of an expanded clone; other rows omit it.

CDR3nt: TGCGGTGCTAGACCTAGCGGGAGGGGGGATGAGCAGTTCTTC; CDR3aa: CGARPSGRGDEQFF; j_gene: TRBJ2-1; abundance: once; v_gene: TRBV20-1; d_gene: TRBD2
CDR3nt: TGTGCCGGCAGCCAAGATGGCGGGCAGGGGAACTATGGCTACACCTTC; CDR3aa: CAGSQDGGQGNYGYTF; j_gene: TRBJ1-2; abundance: .; v_gene: TRBV4-2; d_gene: .
CDR3nt: TGCAGTGCTCCCCGGACTAGCGGGTACACAGATACGCAGTATTTT; CDR3aa: CSAPRTSGYTDTQYF; j_gene: TRBJ2-3; abundance: .; v_gene: TRBV20-1; d_gene: TRBD2
CDR3nt: TGTGCCAGCAGTGAAGGGCTAGCGGGGGGCAACATTCAGTACTTC; CDR3aa: CASSEGLAGGNIQYF; j_gene: TRBJ2-4; abundance: .; v_gene: TRBV6-1; d_gene: TRBD2
CDR3nt: TGTGCCAGCAGCTCCCGACAGGGGGCCTACAATGAGCAGTTCTTC; CDR3aa: CASSSRQGAYNEQFF; j_gene: TRBJ2-1; abundance: .; v_gene: TRBV7-8; d_gene: TRBD1
CDR3nt: TGTGCCAGCACCTCCTACAGGGGTATCTACGAGCAGTACTTC; CDR3aa: CASTSYRGIYEQYF; j_gene: TRBJ2-7; abundance: few; v_gene: TRBV11-2; d_gene: TRBD1
CDR3nt: TGTGCCAGCAGCCAGACGGACGTCCTGACTTTC; CDR3aa: CASSQTDVLTF; j_gene: TRBJ2-6; abundance: .; v_gene: TRBV12-3/TRBV12-4; d_gene: .
CDR3nt: TGCAGCGTGGGCCGGGACAGGGGAGAATATGGCTACACCTTC; CDR3aa: CSVGRDRGEYGYTF; j_gene: TRBJ1-2; abundance: few; v_gene: TRBV29-1; d_gene: TRBD1
CDR3nt: TGTGCCAGCTCACCAGGGTGTGTTGAAGCTTTCTTT; CDR3aa: CASSPGCVEAFF; j_gene: TRBJ1-1; abundance: .; v_gene: TRBV18; d_gene: .
CDR3nt: TGCGCCAGCAGCTTGCAGGGGGCGGGTAGCTCCTCCACAGATACGCAGTATTTT; CDR3aa: CASSLQGAGSSSTDTQYF; j_gene: TRBJ2-3; abundance: few; v_gene: TRBV4-1; d_gene: TRBD1
CDR3nt: TGTGCCAGCAGCTTGGGCGGGAGTGTCTACGAGCAGTACTTC; CDR3aa: CASSLGGSVYEQYF; j_gene: TRBJ2-7; abundance: .; v_gene: TRBV7-2; d_gene: TRBD2
CDR3nt: TGCGCCAGCAGATCAAGGTCGGCGGCCCCTTACACAGATACGCAGTATTTT; CDR3aa: CASRSRSAAPYTDTQYF; j_gene: TRBJ2-3; abundance: few; v_gene: TRBV4-3; d_gene: .
CDR3nt: TGTGCCAGCAGTGGGGCCCTGGGACAGGGCACAGATACGCAGTATTTT; CDR3aa: CASSGALGQGTDTQYF; j_gene: TRBJ2-3; abundance: .; v_gene: TRBV2; d_gene: TRBD1
CDR3nt: TGTGCCAGCAGTTTAGTTTCAGGGAATAGCAATCAGCCCCAGCATTTT; CDR3aa: CASSLVSGNSNQPQHF; j_gene: TRBJ1-5; abundance: .; v_gene: TRBV27; d_gene: .
CDR3nt: TGTGCCAGCAGACAAAGTGAGACCCAGTACTTC; CDR3aa: CASRQSETQYF; j_gene: TRBJ2-5; abundance: .; v_gene: TRBV7-2; d_gene: .
CDR3nt: TGTGCCAGCAGTTTTCGAGGTCGACCCCAGCATTTT; CDR3aa: CASSFRGRPQHF; j_gene: TRBJ1-5; abundance: .; v_gene: TRBV27; d_gene: .
CDR3nt: TGTGCCATCAGTGGACAGGGTATTCCAAAAGAGACCCAGTACTTC; CDR3aa: CAISGQGIPKETQYF; j_gene: TRBJ2-5; abundance: few; v_gene: TRBV10-3; d_gene: TRBD1